These 3 T cell receptor beta chains were sequenced from one sample in a study of T-cell memory formation after mild COVID-19. TCRdb used MiXCR to reprocess the 5' RACE reads, holding one entry per CDR3 protein. Of roughly 120,000 distinct CDR3 sequences in the sample, over 20% are singletons; the top ten hold about two fifths. The sample consisted of PBMCs or a T cell subset sorted from them (not recorded which). These receptors all come from a man younger than 30 who had mild COVID-19 (a few samples of this study predate the infection). Cell type and time point are not known.

This clonotype was observed a few times. V usage is TRBV14 and J usage is TRBJ2-1; 12 nucleotides agree with TRBD2. CDR3 length: 15 amino acids. The V segment lost 5 bases and the J segment 8 bases; nucleotides outside the gene matches: 7. The V gene's germline CDR1 is SGHDN and CDR2 FVKESK. The CDR3 loop is CASSTLAGGWDEQFF. The CDR3 DNA follows: TGTGCCAGCAGCACACTAGCGGGGGGTTGGGATGAGCAGTTCTTC.

This clonotype was found a few times. The chain is built from TRBV27 and TRBJ2-5; D gene uncertain. V was clipped by 7 bases and J by 9 bases, with 12 bases between them. The V gene's germline CDR1 is MNHEY and CDR2 SMNVEV (reference sequence). This CDR3 is 11 amino acids long. For the CDR3, the DNA is TGTGCCAGCACCCCAGAGAGTTCCCAGTACTTC. Translated, it gives CASTPESSQYF.

The chain is built from TRBV7-2 and TRBJ2-1; 9 bases fit TRBD2. This CDR3 contains 16 residues. Trimming took 5 bases from V and 3 from J; bases not matched to a gene: 8. Germline loops: CDR1 SGHTA, CDR2 FQGNSA. CDR3 sequence reads: CASSRGLAGLYNEQFF. In DNA, the CDR3 is TGTGCCAGCAGCAGAGGCCTAGCGGGGCTCTACAATGAGCAGTTCTTC.